This T cell receptor beta chain is drawn from a study of T cell responses to AZD1222 COVID-19 vaccine. Study at large: Pooled together were second doses at about 4 or about 12 weeks.

Trimming cost V 5 bases and J 10 bases; bases outside gene matches: 10. The germline V gene has CDR1 MNHEY and CDR2 SVGAGI. The CDR3 loop spans 13 amino acids. Study-wide findings and caveats: The span of vaccine-associated CD4 TCRs extended across spike, with dominance at 160-218 and 743-854. Donor demographics were predominantly white British with a female majority; clonal diversity may be underestimated. Samples come after the peak T cell response, not at day 14.

Using immunoSEQ multiplex PCR, the repertoire was profiled, and TCRdb retains in-frame clones only, with some absent. The table records some 130,000 clones, roughly 90% of them present only once. On this clone: The antigen remains undetermined.

The sample was peripheral blood, taken on day 0 of AZD1222 vaccination. This sequence was found in an adult in good health. This rearrangement joins TRBV6-5 to TRBJ1-1; TRBD1 matches at 7 bases. The CDR3 reads CASSTGEEVRAFF. CDR3 nucleotides: TGTGCCAGCAGTACAGGGGAGGAGGTCAGAGCTTTCTTT.